This T cell receptor (beta chain) was captured by sequencing in a study of glioma-infiltrating T cells after dendritic cell vaccination. Repertoires were generated with immunoSEQ multiplex PCR, while TCRdb's copy carries only in-frame clones and drops some. Counted here are under 30,000 clones, approximately 89% occurring once; the ten biggest clones make up around 3.2%. Germline assignment: CDR1 LGHNT and CDR2 FRNRAP. The CDR3 is 17 residues long. Trimming removed 4 bases from V and 5 bases from J; junction bases left unmatched: 10. On this clone: Antigen: not known.

Regarding the study as a whole: Higher pretreatment TIL content predicted longer progression-free time and survival. Few patients contributed both blood and tumor specimens.

Indicated time point: after dendritic cell vaccination, including at tumor progression/relapse. The TCR sequence derives from a human donor with glioblastoma. Sequenced here: blood, sampled after dendritic cell vaccination. The rearrangement joins TRBV12-5 to TRBJ2-5, with 13 nucleotides matching TRBD2. CDR3 DNA: TGTGCTAGTGGTTCCTTACGACGACTAGCGGGGGGCGAGACCCAGTACTTC. This codes for CASGSLRRLAGGETQYF.